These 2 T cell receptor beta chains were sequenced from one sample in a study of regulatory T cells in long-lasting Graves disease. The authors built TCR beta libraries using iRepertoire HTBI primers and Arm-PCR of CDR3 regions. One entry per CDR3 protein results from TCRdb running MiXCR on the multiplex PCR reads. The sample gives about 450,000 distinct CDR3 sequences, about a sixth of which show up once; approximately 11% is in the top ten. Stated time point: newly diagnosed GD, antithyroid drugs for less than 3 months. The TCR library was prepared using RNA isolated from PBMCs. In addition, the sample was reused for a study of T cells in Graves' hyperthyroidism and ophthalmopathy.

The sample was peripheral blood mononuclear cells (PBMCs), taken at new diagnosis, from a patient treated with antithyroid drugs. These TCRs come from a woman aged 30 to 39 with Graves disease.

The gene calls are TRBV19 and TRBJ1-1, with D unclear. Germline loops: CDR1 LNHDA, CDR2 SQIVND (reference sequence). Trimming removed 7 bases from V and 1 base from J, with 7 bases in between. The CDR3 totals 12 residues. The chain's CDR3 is CASTLGNTEAFF. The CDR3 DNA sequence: TGTGCCAGTACCCTCGGGAACACTGAAGCTTTCTTT.

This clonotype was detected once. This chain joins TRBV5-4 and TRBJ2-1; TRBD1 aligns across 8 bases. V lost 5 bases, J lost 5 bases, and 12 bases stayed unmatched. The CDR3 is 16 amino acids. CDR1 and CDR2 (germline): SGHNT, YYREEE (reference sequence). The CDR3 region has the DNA TGTGCCAGCAGTCAACCCCGGGACAGGTTAAACAATGAGCAGTTCTTC. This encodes CASSQPRDRLNNEQFF.